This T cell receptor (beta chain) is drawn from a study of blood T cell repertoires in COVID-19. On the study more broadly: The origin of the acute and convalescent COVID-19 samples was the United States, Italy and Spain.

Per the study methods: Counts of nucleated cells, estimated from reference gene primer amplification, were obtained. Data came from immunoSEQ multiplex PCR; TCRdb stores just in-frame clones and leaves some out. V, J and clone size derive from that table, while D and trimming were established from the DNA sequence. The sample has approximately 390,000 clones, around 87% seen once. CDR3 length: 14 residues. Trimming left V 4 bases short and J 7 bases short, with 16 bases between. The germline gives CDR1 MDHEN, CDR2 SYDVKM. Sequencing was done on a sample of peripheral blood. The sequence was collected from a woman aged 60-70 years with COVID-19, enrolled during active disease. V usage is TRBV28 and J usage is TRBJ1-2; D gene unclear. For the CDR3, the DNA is TGTGCCAGCAGTTCCGGTCGGGGATTACTTGGCTACACCTTC. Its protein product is CASSSGRGLLGYTF.